Below, 32 T cell receptor beta chains from the same sample are listed, as sequenced in a study of cytotoxic CD8 clonotypes in ibrutinib-treated CLL. The method was immunoSEQ multiplex PCR; TCRdb's version includes in-frame clones alone and lacks a portion of them. The table has under 200,000 clones, under 85% seen once. The source was PBMCs, collected after 24 months of ibrutinib treatment. The receptors originated from a human donor with chronic lymphocytic leukemia.

This chain links TRBV4-2 with TRBJ1-5; 7 bases fit TRBD1. This CDR3 has 15 amino acids. The trim removed 3 bases at V and 5 bases at J, leaving 7 bases unmatched. CDR1 and CDR2 from the germline V gene are LGHNA and YNFKEQ. The CDR3, as DNA: TGTGCCAGCAGCCACCACAGGGGAGGGGATCAGCCCCAGCATTTT. This sequence encodes CASSHHRGGDQPQHF.

The chain has TRBV10-3 and TRBJ1-6; TRBD1 matches 8 bases. V was clipped by 6 bases and J by 7 bases; unmatched bases: 8. The CDR3 contains 15 residues. The germline gives CDR1 ENHRY, CDR2 SYGVKD. In DNA form, the CDR3 reads TGTGCCATCAGACCCGCCGACAGGGGAAATTCACCCCTCCACTTT. Its protein is CAIRPADRGNSPLHF.

Written as DNA, the CDR3 is TGCGCCAGCAGCCTTGGGACGGCAAAGACCCAGTACTTC. It encodes CASSLGTAKTQYF. V is TRBV5-1 and J is TRBJ2-5; D tentatively reads TRBD1 or TRBD2 (5 bases each). V shed 4 bases and J shed 6 bases, with 13 bases lying between them. Looked up from germline, CDR1 is SGHRS and CDR2 is YFSETQ. The CDR3 runs to 13 residues.

The gene calls are TRBV18 and TRBJ1-6; possible D gene TRBD1, 6 bases. The CDR3 totals 14 residues. The germline gives CDR1 KGHSH, CDR2 LQKENI. Trimming stripped 5 bases from V and 8 bases from J, with 13 bases between. CDR3 in DNA: TGTGCCAGCTCAACCCGCGCAGGGGATTCACCCCTCCACTTT. It codes for CASSTRAGDSPLHF.

V gene TRBV29-1 combines with J gene TRBJ1-5; D not certain. The germline CDR1 and CDR2 sequences are SQVTM and ANQGSEA. The CDR3 contains 14 residues. V gave up 3 bases and J gave up 2 bases, with 11 bases separating them. CDR3: CSVEGQSGNQPQHF. In DNA, the CDR3 is TGCAGCGTTGAGGGCCAGTCCGGCAATCAGCCCCAGCATTTT.

This rearrangement joins TRBV6-5 to TRBJ1-1; 8 positions match TRBD1. V lost 3 bases, J lost 3 bases, and 6 bases stayed unmatched. This CDR3 comprises 15 residues. The germline V gene has CDR1 MNHEY and CDR2 SVGAGI. Here the CDR3 reads CASSYFRGRDTEAFF. The CDR3 bases are TGTGCCAGCAGTTATTTCAGGGGGCGGGACACTGAAGCTTTCTTT.

The chain uses TRBV11-2 and TRBJ2-6; D gene unclear. The CDR3 sequence is 16 residues long. The V gene's germline CDR1 is SGHAT and CDR2 FQNNGV. V lost 5 bases, J lost 0 bases, and 11 bases lay in between. The CDR3 spells CASSEWMLSGANVLTF. The CDR3 bases are TGTGCCAGCAGCGAATGGATGCTCTCTGGGGCCAACGTCCTGACTTTC.

The chain has TRBV6-1 and TRBJ2-2; TRBD2 is a possible D gene (5 bases). Trimming left V 3 bases short and J 7 bases short, with 15 bases between. Germline CDR1 MNHNS, CDR2 SASEGT. The CDR3 is 15 amino acids. CDR3 DNA: TGTGCCAGCAGTGATCGGACGCTGGGGAGCGGGGAGCTGTTTTTT. It codes for CASSDRTLGSGELFF.

This clone appeared once. The chain carries TRBV19 and TRBJ2-1; 8 bases agree with TRBD2. V was pared by 8 bases and J by 9 bases, with 12 bases of the junction left unmatched. CDR1 and CDR2 (germline): LNHDA, SQIVND (reference sequence). The CDR3 runs to 14 residues. The CDR3 spells CASSSGRVPTEQFF. CDR3 nucleotides: TGTGCCAGTTCTTCCGGGAGGGTCCCCACTGAGCAGTTCTTC.

J is TRBJ2-1 and V is TRBV5-1; D gene ambiguous. The CDR3 has 14 residues. Trimming removed 0 bases at V and 9 bases at J, with 13 bases between. The germline V gene encodes CDR1 SGHRS and CDR2 YFSETQ. CDR3 loop: CASSLAVSIGEQFF. For the CDR3, the DNA is TGCGCCAGCAGCTTGGCCGTGAGCATTGGTGAGCAGTTCTTC.

The rearrangement links TRBV28 to TRBJ2-7; D is possibly TRBD1 or TRBD2 (5 bases each). V was clipped by 8 bases and J by 0 bases, with 17 bases between them. The CDR3 is 15 residues long. Germline-derived CDR1 and CDR2 are MDHEN and SYDVKM. CDR3 sequence: CASARAGAYSYEQYF. Here the CDR3 DNA reads TGTGCCAGCGCCCGAGCCGGGGCCTACTCCTACGAGCAGTACTTC.

V and J are TRBV4-3 and TRBJ2-5; 8 bases align to TRBD1. The germline gives CDR1 LGHNA, CDR2 YSLEER. The trim removed 4 bases at V and 3 bases at J, leaving 7 bases unmatched. The CDR3 is made up of 15 amino acids. This CDR3 is CASSPSPTGEETQYF. DNA of the CDR3: TGCGCCAGCAGCCCTTCACCGACAGGGGAAGAGACCCAGTACTTC.

V usage is TRBV4-1 and J usage is TRBJ2-7; D remains unclear. The CDR3 has 14 residues. V lost 2 bases and J 3 bases, leaving 11 bases between the germline ends. The germline CDR1 and CDR2 sequences are MGHRA and YSYEKL. The CDR3, as DNA: TGCGCCAGCAGCCAACCGGTCCGAAGCTACGAGCAGTACTTC. It is translated as CASSQPVRSYEQYF.

A few counts support this clone. J is TRBJ1-1 and V is TRBV27, with D possibly matching TRBD1 (6 bases). This CDR3 region has 14 residues. CDR1 is MNHEY and CDR2 is SMNVEV in the germline V gene (reference sequence). Trimming removed 2 bases from V and 5 bases from J, with 12 bases in between. The CDR3 here is CASSLQGRGTEAFF. The DNA for the CDR3 is TGTGCCAGCAGTTTACAGGGGAGAGGGACTGAAGCTTTCTTT.

The chain has TRBV28 and TRBJ1-5; D perhaps matches TRBD1 (6 bases). With 5 bases removed from V and 5 bases from J, the gap between germline ends came to 16 bases. The CDR3 totals 15 residues. CDR1 is MDHEN and CDR2 is SYDVKM in the germline V gene. The CDR3 loop is CASSRREGGYQPQHF. Here the CDR3 DNA reads TGTGCCAGCAGTCGGCGGGAGGGGGGGTATCAGCCCCAGCATTTT.

The chain recombines TRBV7-8 with TRBJ2-1; 8 bases align to TRBD2. Looked up from germline, CDR1 is SGHVS and CDR2 is FQNEAQ. Unmatched junction bases numbered 3, after V lost 1 base and J lost 4 bases. The CDR3 length is 15 residues. CDR3 nucleotide sequence: TGTGCCAGCAGCTTAGGCGGGGGGCGATACAATGAGCAGTTCTTC. Translation gives CASSLGGGRYNEQFF. Complete variable domain (other parts from reference TRBV7-8 and TRBJ2-1): GAGVSQSPRYKVAKRGQDVALRCDPISGHVSLFWYQQALGQGPEFLTYFQNEAQLDKSGLPSDRFFAERPEGSVSTLKIQRTQQEDSAVYLCASSLGGGRYNEQFFGPGTRLTVL.

The chain couples TRBV18 to TRBJ2-7; D unresolved. The length of the CDR3 is 13 residues. Trimming shortened V by 2 bases and J by 4 bases, and 9 bases separated the two germline ends. Germline CDR1 is KGHSH and CDR2 is LQKENI. CDR3 coding DNA: TGTGCCAGCTCACCAGGATTAGAGTACGAGCAGTACTTC. It translates to CASSPGLEYEQYF.

In DNA, the CDR3 is TGTGCCAGCAGCACCCGACAGGAGTTCTATGGCTACACCTTC. This codes for CASSTRQEFYGYTF. The chain recombines TRBV28 with TRBJ1-2, with D possibly matching TRBD1 (6 bases). V shed 6 bases and J shed 4 bases, with 15 bases lying between them. The CDR3 has 14 amino acids. CDR1 and CDR2 (germline): MDHEN, SYDVKM.

The CDR3 DNA reads as TGTGCCAGCAGTTATGAACGGGGGAGCTCCTACGAGCAGTACTTC. Translating gives CASSYERGSSYEQYF. The gene calls are TRBV6-5 and TRBJ2-7; perhaps TRBD2 as D (6 bases). The CDR3 loop spans 15 amino acids. Germline assignment: CDR1 MNHEY and CDR2 SVGAGI. V lost 3 bases, J lost 0 bases, and 12 bases lay in between.

The J gene is TRBJ1-6, the V gene TRBV9; D call uncertain. The germline V gene encodes CDR1 SGDLS and CDR2 YYNGEE. V was shortened by 0 bases and J by 7 bases, with 11 bases between the two germline ends. The CDR3 is 15 amino acids. The CDR3 nucleotides read TGTGCCAGCAGCGTAGAGGTAGGAGGGAATTCACCCCTCCACTTT. Encoded protein: CASSVEVGGNSPLHF. The whole variable domain, remainder taken from reference TRBV9 and TRBJ1-6, is DSGVTQTPKHLITATGQRVTLRCSPRSGDLSVYWYQQSLDQGLQFLIQYYNGEERAKGNILERFSAQQFPDLHSELNLSSLELGDSALYFCASSVEVGGNSPLHFGNGTRLTVT.

The chain links TRBV7-6 to TRBJ2-7; unclear D gene. Trimming removed 1 base from V and 0 bases from J, with 19 bases in between. Germline V gene lookup returns CDR1 SGHVS and CDR2 FNYEAQ. The CDR3 length is 18 residues. The CDR3 region has the DNA TGTGCCAGCAGCTTAGTGAGCCCCAGTCAGGCCAGCTCCTACGAGCAGTACTTC. It translates to CASSLVSPSQASSYEQYF.

The J gene is TRBJ2-7, the V gene TRBV14, with TRBD2 matching over 8 bases. Germline assignment: CDR1 SGHDN and CDR2 FVKESK. This CDR3 comprises 15 residues. Trimming at V came to 8 bases and at J to 0 bases, leaving 9 bases not matched to a gene. The CDR3 sequence is CASFTPGGPSYEQYF. CDR3 nucleotides: TGTGCCAGCTTCACCCCGGGAGGGCCCTCCTACGAGCAGTACTTC.

The V call is TRBV7-8, the J call TRBJ2-7; TRBD2 aligns across 11 bases. The CDR3 consists of 15 residues. Germline V gene data show CDR1 as SGHVS and CDR2 as FQNEAQ. Unmatched junction bases numbered 9, after V lost 5 bases and J lost 6 bases. The CDR3 coding sequence is TGTGCCAGCAGCGTCGTCCTAGCGGGAGGAGGCGAGCAGTACTTC. Protein product: CASSVVLAGGGEQYF.

The chain combines TRBV2 with TRBJ2-5; 8 bases are a match to TRBD2. The germline gives CDR1 SNHLY, CDR2 FYNNEI. V trimming: 7 bases; J trimming: 7 bases; junction bases outside the gene matches: 11. CDR3 length: 14 residues. The CDR3 spells CASNLDTAGGTQYF. CDR3 DNA: TGTGCCAGCAACCTCGACACGGCGGGAGGGACCCAGTACTTC.

This chain connects TRBV11-2 to TRBJ1-1; no clear D gene. V was shortened by 3 bases and J by 3 bases, with 11 bases between the two germline ends. Germline values: CDR1 SGHAT, CDR2 FQNNGV. This CDR3 comprises 14 residues. CDR3 loop: CASSFSPGYTEAFF. The CDR3 bases are TGTGCCAGCAGCTTTTCTCCCGGGTACACTGAAGCTTTCTTT.

This chain joins TRBV6-5 and TRBJ1-1; perhaps TRBD1 as D (5 bases). The V end was cut by 0 bases, the J end by 11 bases, with 13 bases between. The CDR3 sequence is 13 residues long. Germline V gene lookup returns CDR1 MNHEY and CDR2 SVGAGI. DNA for the CDR3: TGTGCCAGCAGTTACTCCAGGGAGAGGTGGGCTTTCTTT. It yields the protein CASSYSRERWAFF.

The count of this clone is one. The chain has TRBV28 and TRBJ2-7; the match to TRBD1 covers 7 bases. The CDR3 runs to 14 residues. In germline, CDR1 is MDHEN, CDR2 SYDVKM. With V trimmed by 6 bases and J by 3 bases, 8 bases remained unmatched. The CDR3 DNA is TGTGCCAGCAGACCAGGGGGAGCACGCTACGAGCAGTACTTC. As protein: CASRPGGARYEQYF.

This rearrangement joins TRBV27 to TRBJ2-7, with D perhaps TRBD1 or TRBD2 (5 bases each). Germline CDR1 is MNHEY and CDR2 is SMNVEV (reference sequence). Trimming stripped 5 bases from V and 2 bases from J, with 13 bases between. This CDR3 is 14 amino acids long. The CDR3: CASSLEGTAYEQYF. The DNA for the CDR3 is TGTGCCAGCAGTCTCGAAGGGACGGCCTACGAGCAGTACTTC.

The chain uses TRBV5-1 and TRBJ2-1; 9 nucleotides match TRBD2. Germline CDR1 reads SGHRS; CDR2 reads YFSETQ. This CDR3 is built from 16 residues. The V gene end was trimmed by 4 bases and the J gene end by 3 bases; junction bases not matched to a gene: 8. The chain's CDR3 is CASSPRSGSFYNEQFF. In DNA form, the CDR3 reads TGCGCCAGCAGCCCCCGTAGCGGGAGTTTCTACAATGAGCAGTTCTTC. Using reference TRBV5-1 and TRBJ2-1 for the parts outside the CDR3, the full variable domain is KAGVTQTPRYLIKTRGQQVTLSCSPISGHRSVSWYQQTPGQGLQFLFEYFSETQRNKGNFPGRFSGRQFSNSRSEMNVSTLELGDSALYLCASSPRSGSFYNEQFFGPGTRLTVL.

This clone came up once. The genes are TRBV6-1 and TRBJ1-4; 9 bases agree with TRBD1. The CDR3 covers 15 residues. Germline CDR1 reads MNHNS; CDR2 reads SASEGT. The trim removed 10 bases at V and 8 bases at J, leaving 14 bases unmatched. The DNA for the CDR3 is TGTGCCACCTCGGGTGGTGGGACAGGGCAAGAAAAACTGTTTTTT. Amino acids: CATSGGGTGQEKLFF.

The rearrangement uses TRBV18 and TRBJ1-4, with D possibly TRBD1 on 5 matching bases. The CDR3 covers 13 residues. The V and J ends lost 8 bases and 4 bases respectively, with 11 bases between them. Germline loops: CDR1 KGHSH, CDR2 LQKENI. This CDR3 is CASARGNNEKLFF. CDR3 DNA sequence: TGTGCCAGCGCCCGGGGGAATAATGAAAAACTGTTTTTT.

This chain connects TRBV7-2 to TRBJ1-2; D may be TRBD1 (5 bases). Trimming took off 4 bases at V and 6 bases at J, with 12 bases between the two ends. The germline V gene has CDR1 SGHTA and CDR2 FQGNSA. The CDR3 is 13 amino acids. CDR3 sequence (DNA): TGTGCCAGCAGCTCCCGGGGAGGGGATGGCTACACCTTC. This gives the protein CASSSRGGDGYTF.